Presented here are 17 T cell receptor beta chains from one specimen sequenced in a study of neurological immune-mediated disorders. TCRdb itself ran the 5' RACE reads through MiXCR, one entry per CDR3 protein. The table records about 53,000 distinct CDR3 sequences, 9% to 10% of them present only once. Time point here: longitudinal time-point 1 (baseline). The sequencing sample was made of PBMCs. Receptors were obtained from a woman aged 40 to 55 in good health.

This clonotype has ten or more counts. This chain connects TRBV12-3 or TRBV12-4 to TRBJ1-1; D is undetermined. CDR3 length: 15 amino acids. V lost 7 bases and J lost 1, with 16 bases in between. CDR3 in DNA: TGTGCCAGCACCCCTTTTTACAACCAGAACACTGAAGCTTTCTTT. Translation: CASTPFYNQNTEAFF.

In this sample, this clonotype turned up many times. CDR3 nucleotides: TGCGCCAGCAGCTTGGATACGGGTACCTACAATGAGCAGTTCTTC. Translating gives CASSLDTGTYNEQFF. The chain links TRBV5-1 to TRBJ2-1; no firm D call. CDR3 length: 15 residues. The V end lost 0 bases, the J end lost 2 bases, and 9 bases lay between the germline ends. Per the germline V gene, CDR1 is SGHRS and CDR2 is YFSETQ.

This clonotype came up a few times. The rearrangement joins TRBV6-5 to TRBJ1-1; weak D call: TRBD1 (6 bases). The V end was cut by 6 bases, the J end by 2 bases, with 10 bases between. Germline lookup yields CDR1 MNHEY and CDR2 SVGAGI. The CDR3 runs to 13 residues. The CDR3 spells CASRQGFNTEAFF. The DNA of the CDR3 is TGTGCCAGCAGACAGGGATTCAACACTGAAGCTTTCTTT.

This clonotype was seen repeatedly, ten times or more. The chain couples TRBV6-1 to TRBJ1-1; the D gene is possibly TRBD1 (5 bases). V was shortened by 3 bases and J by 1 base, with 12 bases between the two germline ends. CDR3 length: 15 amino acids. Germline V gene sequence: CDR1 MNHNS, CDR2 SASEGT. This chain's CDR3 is CASSEWGFSNTEAFF. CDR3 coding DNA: TGTGCCAGCAGTGAGTGGGGGTTTTCGAACACTGAAGCTTTCTTT.

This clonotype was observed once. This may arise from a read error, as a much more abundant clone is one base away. DNA for the CDR3: TGTGCCAGCAGCGTAATGGGGGAGTATTACAATGAGCAGTTATTC. Translating gives CASSVMGEYYNEQLF. This sequence joins TRBV9 and TRBJ2-1; either TRBD1 or TRBD2 may supply D (5 bases each). Germline V gene data show CDR1 as SGDLS and CDR2 as YYNGEE. This CDR3 has 15 residues.

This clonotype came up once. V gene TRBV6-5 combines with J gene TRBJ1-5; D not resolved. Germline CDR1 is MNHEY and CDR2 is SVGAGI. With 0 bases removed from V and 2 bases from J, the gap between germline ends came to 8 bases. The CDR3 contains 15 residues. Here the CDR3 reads CASSYSIFGNQPQHF. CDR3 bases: TGTGCCAGCAGTTACTCGATTTTTGGCAATCAGCCCCAGCATTTT.

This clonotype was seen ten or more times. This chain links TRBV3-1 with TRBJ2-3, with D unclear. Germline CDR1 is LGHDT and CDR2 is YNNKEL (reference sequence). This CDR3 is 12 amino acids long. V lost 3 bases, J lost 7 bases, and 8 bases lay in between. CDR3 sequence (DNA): TGTGCCAGCAGCCAGGGTGGGAATACGCAGTATTTT. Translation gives CASSQGGNTQYF.

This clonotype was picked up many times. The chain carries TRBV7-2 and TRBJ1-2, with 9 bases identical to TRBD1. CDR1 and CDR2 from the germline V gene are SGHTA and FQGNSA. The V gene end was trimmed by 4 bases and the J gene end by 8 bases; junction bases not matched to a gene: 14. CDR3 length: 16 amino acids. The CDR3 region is CASSSLPGQGVEGYTF. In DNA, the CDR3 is TGTGCCAGCAGCTCGCTCCCGGGACAGGGTGTAGAGGGCTACACCTTC.

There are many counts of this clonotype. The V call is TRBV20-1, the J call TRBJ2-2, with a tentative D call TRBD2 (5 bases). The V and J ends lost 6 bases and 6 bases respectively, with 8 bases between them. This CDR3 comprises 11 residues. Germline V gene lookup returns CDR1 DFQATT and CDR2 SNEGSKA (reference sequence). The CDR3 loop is CSAGEPGELFF. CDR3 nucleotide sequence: TGCAGTGCGGGAGAGCCCGGGGAGCTGTTTTTT.

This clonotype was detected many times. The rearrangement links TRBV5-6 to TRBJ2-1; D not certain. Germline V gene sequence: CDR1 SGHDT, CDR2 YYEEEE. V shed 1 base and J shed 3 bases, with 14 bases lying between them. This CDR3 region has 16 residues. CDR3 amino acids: CASSLWWQQNYNEQFF. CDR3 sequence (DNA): TGTGCCAGCAGCTTGTGGTGGCAGCAAAACTACAATGAGCAGTTCTTC.

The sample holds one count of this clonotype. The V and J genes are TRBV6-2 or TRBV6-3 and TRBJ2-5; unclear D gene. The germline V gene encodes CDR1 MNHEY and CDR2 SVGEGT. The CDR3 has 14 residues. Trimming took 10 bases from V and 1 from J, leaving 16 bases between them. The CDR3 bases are TGTGCCACCTCGAATCCAGGATTCCAAGAGACCCAGTACTTC. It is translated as CATSNPGFQETQYF.

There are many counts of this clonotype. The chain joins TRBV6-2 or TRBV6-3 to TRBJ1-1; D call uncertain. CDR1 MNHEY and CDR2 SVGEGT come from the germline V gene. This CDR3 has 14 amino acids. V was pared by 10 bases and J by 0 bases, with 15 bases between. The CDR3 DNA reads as TGTGCCACCTTACGAGGTCAACTGAACACTGAAGCTTTCTTT. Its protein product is CATLRGQLNTEAFF.

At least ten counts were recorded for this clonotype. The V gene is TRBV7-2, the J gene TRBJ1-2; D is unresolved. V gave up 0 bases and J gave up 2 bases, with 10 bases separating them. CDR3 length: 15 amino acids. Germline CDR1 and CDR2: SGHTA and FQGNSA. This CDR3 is CASSLAPGANYGYTF. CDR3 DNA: TGTGCCAGCAGCTTAGCGCCGGGAGCAAACTATGGCTACACCTTC.

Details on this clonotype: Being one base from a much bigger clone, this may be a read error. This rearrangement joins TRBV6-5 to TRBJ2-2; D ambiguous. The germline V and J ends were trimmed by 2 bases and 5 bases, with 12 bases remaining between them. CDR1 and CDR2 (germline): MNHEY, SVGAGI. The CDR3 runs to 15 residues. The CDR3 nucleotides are TGTGCCAGCAGTTACGTAGGGATCCGGACCGGGGAGCTGTTTTTT. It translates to CASSYVGIRTGELFF.

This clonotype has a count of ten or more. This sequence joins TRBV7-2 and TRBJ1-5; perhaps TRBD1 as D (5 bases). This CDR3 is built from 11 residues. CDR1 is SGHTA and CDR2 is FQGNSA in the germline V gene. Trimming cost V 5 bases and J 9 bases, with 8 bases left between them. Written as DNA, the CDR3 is TGTGCCAGCAGCGGGGCAAGGCCCCAGCATTTT. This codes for CASSGARPQHF.

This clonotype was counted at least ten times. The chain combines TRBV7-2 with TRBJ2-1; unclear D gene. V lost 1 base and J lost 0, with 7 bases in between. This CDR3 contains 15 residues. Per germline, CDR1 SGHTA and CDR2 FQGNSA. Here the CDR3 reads CASSLDVGSYNEQFF. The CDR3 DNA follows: TGTGCCAGCAGCTTAGACGTGGGCTCCTACAATGAGCAGTTCTTC.

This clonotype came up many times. The CDR3 nucleotides read TGCAGCGTTGGCGCTAGCAATCAGCCCCAGCATTTT. Translation gives CSVGASNQPQHF. The chain uses TRBV29-1 and TRBJ1-5; D unresolved. This CDR3 region has 12 residues. Looked up from germline, CDR1 is SQVTM and CDR2 is ANQGSEA. Between the trimmed V and J ends, which lost 4 bases and 0 bases, there was a span of 4 bases.